A selection of T cell receptor beta chains follows, all from one sample in a study of cytomegalovirus exposure and HLA in healthy donors. Repertoires were generated with immunoSEQ multiplex PCR, while TCRdb's copy carries only in-frame clones and drops some. The repertoire holds roughly 180,000 clones, with roughly 88% as singletons. Sequenced: PBMCs. These receptors originate from a girl aged 2 to 10 in good health and CMV-seropositive. Both conserved end residues are part of each CDR3. The order of the fields is V gene, CDR3 protein.

>TRBV5-1
CASSSGVRGGDQPQHF
>TRBV10-3
CAISGTGGNYGYTF
>TRBV2
CASSEFQEGKEYF
>TRBV15
CATSRDRGSGGYNEQFF
>TRBV15
CATSRDRGQPGTEAFF
>TRBV28
CASSLGWASYGYTF
>TRBV27
CASSLGGPYQETQYF
>TRBV15
CATSRGGRGLADTQYF
>TRBV7-7
CASSFPRLAGGPSIETQYF
>TRBV6-1
CASTEVYEQYF
>TRBV30
CAWGGLAGAKSSYEQYF
>TRBV19
CASSIRGAWGEKLFF
>TRBV11-2
CASSLLQGAGGNTIYF
>TRBV5-1
CASSLASGPRNEQFF
>TRBV27
CASSLLGTGAYEQYF
>TRBV5-1
CASSDGQGLNYEQYF
>TRBV5-4
CASTRDSGSYNEQFF
>TRBV7-2
CASSLGTSGSLNEQFF
>TRBV5-4
CASSLGTSGYRSYNEQFF
>TRBV11-3
CASSLDPRGETQYF
>TRBV30
CAWSVRQISYGYTF
>TRBV5-1
CASRGGGNEQFF
>TRBV9
CASSFGDRAYEAFF
>TRBV28
CASSSWDSYEQYF
>TRBV6-1
CASREFESYTF
>TRBV7-9
CASSPPGGRGYEQYF